The sequence of this TCR beta chain was determined in a study of vaccination and CD4 T cells after COVID-19. This clonotype has a handful of counts. Its antigen remains unknown. Scientists ran DNA taken from cultured CD4+ T cells through the Oncomine TCR Beta short-read assay for sequencing. In TCRdb, the PCR reads were re-called with MiXCR into one record per CDR3 protein. The data show roughly 23,000 distinct CDR3 sequences, roughly 44% seen once. Treatment given: approximately 9-day PBMC culture with coronavirus spike peptide pools or control peptides (ViraFEST assay). The sequences come from CD4+ T cells from blood, cultured in vitro, collected before SARS-CoV-2 vaccination. This receptor was identified in a human donor who received a COVID-19 vaccine.

The CDR3 spells CASSPGPSGNTIYF. The CDR3 region has the DNA TGTGCCAGTAGTCCAGGGCCCTCTGGAAACACCATATATTTT. This sequence joins TRBV19 and TRBJ1-3; perhaps TRBD1 as D (5 bases). The CDR3 runs 14 residues. Per germline, CDR1 LNHDA and CDR2 SQIVND (reference sequence). Trimming took 5 bases from V and 0 from J, leaving 8 bases between them.